The TCR beta chain described here comes from a study of T cells in Graves' hyperthyroidism and ophthalmopathy. Ten or more counts support this clonotype. The authors obtained PBMCs from about 9 ml of fresh peripheral blood. This CDR3 region has 14 residues. Germline V lookup: CDR1 SGDLS, CDR2 YYNGEE. With 3 bases clipped from V and 7 bases from J, the junction kept 8 bases outside the gene matches. RNA transcripts provided the source from which TCR beta CDR3 regions were amplified. HTBI primers were employed in a first-round RT-PCR of the TCR CDR3. In TCRdb, the multiplex PCR reads were re-called with MiXCR into one record per CDR3 protein. The profile covers roughly 580,000 distinct CDR3 sequences, with about 15% appearing a single time and roughly 5.7% taken by the ten largest.

This clonotype was obtained from a woman aged 30 to 39 with Graves' hyperthyroidism that later progressed to Graves' ophthalmopathy. The sample consisted of blood. The V call is TRBV9, the J call TRBJ1-1, with 8 bases lining up with TRBD1. The CDR3 DNA is TGTGCCAGCAGCGAGGACAGGGTGGGCCATGAAGCTTTCTTT. Protein product: CASSEDRVGHEAFF.